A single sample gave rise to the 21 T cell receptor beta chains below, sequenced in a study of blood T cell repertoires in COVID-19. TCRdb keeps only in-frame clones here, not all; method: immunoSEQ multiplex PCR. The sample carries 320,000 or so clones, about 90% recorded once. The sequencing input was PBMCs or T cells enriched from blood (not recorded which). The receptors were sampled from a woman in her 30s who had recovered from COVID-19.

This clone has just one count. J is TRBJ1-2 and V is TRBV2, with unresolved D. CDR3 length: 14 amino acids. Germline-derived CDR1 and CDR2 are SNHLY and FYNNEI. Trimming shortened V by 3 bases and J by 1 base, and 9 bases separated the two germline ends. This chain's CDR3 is CASSEAGINYGYTF. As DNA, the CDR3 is TGTGCCAGCAGTGAGGCCGGGATTAACTATGGCTACACCTTC.

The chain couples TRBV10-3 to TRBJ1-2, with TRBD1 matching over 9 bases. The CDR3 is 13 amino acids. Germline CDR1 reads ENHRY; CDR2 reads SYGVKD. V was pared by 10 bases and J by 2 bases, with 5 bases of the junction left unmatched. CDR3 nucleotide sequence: TGTGCCACTACAGGGGGCACAAACTATGGCTACACCTTC. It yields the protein CATTGGTNYGYTF.

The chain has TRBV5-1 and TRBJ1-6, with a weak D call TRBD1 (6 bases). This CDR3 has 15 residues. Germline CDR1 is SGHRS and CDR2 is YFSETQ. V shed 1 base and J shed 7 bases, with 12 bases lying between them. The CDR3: CASSLQRTENSPLHF. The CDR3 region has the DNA TGCGCCAGCAGCTTGCAGAGGACAGAAAATTCACCCCTCCACTTT.

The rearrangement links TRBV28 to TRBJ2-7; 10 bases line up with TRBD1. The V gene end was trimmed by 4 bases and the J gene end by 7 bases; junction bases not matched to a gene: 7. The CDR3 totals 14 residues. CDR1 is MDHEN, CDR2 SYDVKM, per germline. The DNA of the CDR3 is TGTGCCAGCAGTTCCCGGGACAGGGGACGGGAGCAGTACTTC. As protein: CASSSRDRGREQYF.

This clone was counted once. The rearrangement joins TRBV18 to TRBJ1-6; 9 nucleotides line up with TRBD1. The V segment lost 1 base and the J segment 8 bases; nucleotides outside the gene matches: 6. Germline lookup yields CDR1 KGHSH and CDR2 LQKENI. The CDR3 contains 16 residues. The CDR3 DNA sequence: TGTGCCAGCTCACCACTGGGACAGGGAGGCGATTCACCCCTCCACTTT. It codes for CASSPLGQGGDSPLHF.

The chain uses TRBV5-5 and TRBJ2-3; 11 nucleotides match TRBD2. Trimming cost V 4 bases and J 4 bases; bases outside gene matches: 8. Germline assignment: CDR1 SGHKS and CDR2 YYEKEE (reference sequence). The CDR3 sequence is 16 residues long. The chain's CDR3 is CASSTRLAGSADTQYF. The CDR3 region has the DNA TGTGCCAGCAGCACCAGACTAGCGGGGAGCGCAGATACGCAGTATTTT. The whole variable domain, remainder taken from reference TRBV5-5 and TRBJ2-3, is DAGVTQSPTHLIKTRGQQVTLRCSPISGHKSVSWYQQVLGQGPQFIFQYYEKEERGRGNFPDRFSARQFPNYSSELNVNALLLGDSALYLCASSTRLAGSADTQYFGPGTRLTVL.

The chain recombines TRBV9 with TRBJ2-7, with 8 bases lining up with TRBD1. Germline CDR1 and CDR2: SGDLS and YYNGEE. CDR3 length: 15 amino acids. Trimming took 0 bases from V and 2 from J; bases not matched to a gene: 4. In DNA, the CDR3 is TGTGCCAGCAGCGTAGGGACAGGGTCGACCTACGAGCAGTACTTC. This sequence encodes CASSVGTGSTYEQYF.

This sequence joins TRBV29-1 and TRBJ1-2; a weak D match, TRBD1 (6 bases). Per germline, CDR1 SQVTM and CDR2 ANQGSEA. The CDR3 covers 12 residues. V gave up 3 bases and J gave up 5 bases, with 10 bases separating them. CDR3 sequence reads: CSVDYREYGYTF. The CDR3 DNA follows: TGCAGCGTTGATTACAGGGAATATGGCTACACCTTC.

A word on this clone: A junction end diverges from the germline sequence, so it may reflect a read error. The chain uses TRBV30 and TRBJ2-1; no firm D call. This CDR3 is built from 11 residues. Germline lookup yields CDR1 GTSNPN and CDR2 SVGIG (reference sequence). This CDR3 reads CAWGVNNEQFF. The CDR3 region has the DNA TGTGCCTGGGGTGTCAACAATGAGCAGTTCTTC.

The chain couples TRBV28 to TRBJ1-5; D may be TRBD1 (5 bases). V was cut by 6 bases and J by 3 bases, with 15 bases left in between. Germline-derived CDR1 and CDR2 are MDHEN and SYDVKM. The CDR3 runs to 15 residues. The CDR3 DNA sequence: TGTGCCAGCAGGGGACGCGGAGGGATCAATCAGCCCCAGCATTTT. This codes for CASRGRGGINQPQHF.

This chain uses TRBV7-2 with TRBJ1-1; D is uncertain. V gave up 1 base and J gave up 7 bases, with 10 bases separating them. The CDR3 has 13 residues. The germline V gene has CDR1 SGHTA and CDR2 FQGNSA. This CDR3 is CASSLGVQREAFF. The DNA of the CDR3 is TGTGCCAGCAGCTTAGGAGTTCAGCGTGAAGCTTTCTTT.

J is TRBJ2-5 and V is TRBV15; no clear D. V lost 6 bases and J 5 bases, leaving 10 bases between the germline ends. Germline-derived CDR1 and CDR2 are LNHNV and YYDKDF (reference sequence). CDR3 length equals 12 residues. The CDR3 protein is CATRRAWETQYF. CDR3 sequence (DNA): TGTGCCACCAGGCGCGCGTGGGAGACCCAGTACTTC.

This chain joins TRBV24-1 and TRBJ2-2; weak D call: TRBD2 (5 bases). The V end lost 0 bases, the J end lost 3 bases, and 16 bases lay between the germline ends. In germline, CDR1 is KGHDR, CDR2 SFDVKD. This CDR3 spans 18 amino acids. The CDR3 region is CATSDLKLSGVDTGELFF. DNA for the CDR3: TGTGCCACCAGTGATTTGAAGTTGTCCGGGGTCGACACCGGGGAGCTGTTTTTT.

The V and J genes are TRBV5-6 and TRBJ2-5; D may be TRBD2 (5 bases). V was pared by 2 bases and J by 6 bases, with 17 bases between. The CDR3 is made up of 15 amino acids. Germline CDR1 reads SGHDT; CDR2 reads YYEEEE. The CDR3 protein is CASSFVHHSVQTQYF. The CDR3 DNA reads TGTGCCAGCAGCTTTGTTCACCATAGCGTACAGACCCAGTACTTC.

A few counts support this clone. The CDR3 loop reads CASSRTANTEAFF. In DNA form, the CDR3 reads TGTGCCAGCAGTAGAACAGCGAACACTGAAGCTTTCTTT. The rearrangement links TRBV12-3 or TRBV12-4 to TRBJ1-1, with D unresolved. Trimming shortened V by 5 bases and J by 1 base, and 8 bases separated the two germline ends. The CDR3 spans 13 residues.

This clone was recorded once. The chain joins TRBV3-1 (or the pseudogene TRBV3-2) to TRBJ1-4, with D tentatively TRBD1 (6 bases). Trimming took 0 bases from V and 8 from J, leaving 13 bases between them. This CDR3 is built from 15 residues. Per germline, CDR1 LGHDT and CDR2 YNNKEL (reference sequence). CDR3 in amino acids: CASSQDWGPEEKLFF. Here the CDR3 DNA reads TGTGCCAGCAGCCAAGACTGGGGGCCGGAGGAAAAACTGTTTTTT.

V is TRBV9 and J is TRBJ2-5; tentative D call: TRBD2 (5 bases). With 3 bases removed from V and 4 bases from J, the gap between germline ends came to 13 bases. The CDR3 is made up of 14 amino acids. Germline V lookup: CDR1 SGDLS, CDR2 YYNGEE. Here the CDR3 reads CASSATMPGETQYF. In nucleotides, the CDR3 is TGTGCCAGCAGCGCGACTATGCCTGGAGAGACCCAGTACTTC.

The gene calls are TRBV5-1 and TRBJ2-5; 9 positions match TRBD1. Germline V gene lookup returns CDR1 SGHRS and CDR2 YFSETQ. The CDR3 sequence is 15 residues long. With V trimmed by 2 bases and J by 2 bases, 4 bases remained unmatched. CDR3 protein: CASSLDRGAQETQYF. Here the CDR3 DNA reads TGCGCCAGCAGCTTAGACAGGGGGGCGCAAGAGACCCAGTACTTC.

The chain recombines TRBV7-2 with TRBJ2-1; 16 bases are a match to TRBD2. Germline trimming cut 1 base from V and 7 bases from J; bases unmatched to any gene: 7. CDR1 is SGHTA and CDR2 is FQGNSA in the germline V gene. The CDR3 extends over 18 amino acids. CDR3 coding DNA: TGTGCCAGCAGCTTAGTTGGGACTAGCGGGGGGGCGTCAAATGAGCAGTTCTTC. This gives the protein CASSLVGTSGGASNEQFF.

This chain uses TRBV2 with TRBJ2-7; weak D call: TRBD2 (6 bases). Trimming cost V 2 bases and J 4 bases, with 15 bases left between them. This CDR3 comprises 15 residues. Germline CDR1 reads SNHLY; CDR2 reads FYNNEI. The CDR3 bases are TGTGCCAGCAGTGAATCGGCGGGGCGCAGGTACGAGCAGTACTTC. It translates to CASSESAGRRYEQYF. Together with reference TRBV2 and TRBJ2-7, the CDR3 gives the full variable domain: EPEVTQTPSHQVTQMGQEVILRCVPISNHLYFYWYRQILGQKVEFLVSFYNNEISEKSEIFDDQFSVERPDGSNFTLKIRSTKLEDSAMYFCASSESAGRRYEQYFGPGTRLTVT.

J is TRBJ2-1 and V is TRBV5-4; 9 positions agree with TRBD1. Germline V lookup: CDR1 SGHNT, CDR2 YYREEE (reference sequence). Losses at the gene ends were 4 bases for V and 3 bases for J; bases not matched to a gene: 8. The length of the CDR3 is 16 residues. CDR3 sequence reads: CASSQPGTGSYNEQFF. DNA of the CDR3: TGTGCCAGCAGCCAGCCCGGGACAGGGAGCTACAATGAGCAGTTCTTC.